This paragraph covers one T cell receptor beta chain sequence. The assay was immunoSEQ multiplex PCR, and TCRdb's table has in-frame clones only and misses some. Here the sample spans 250,000 to 350,000 clones, 87% being singletons. V was clipped by 11 bases and J by 5 bases; unmatched bases: 9. The CDR3 loop spans 14 amino acids. The V gene's germline CDR1 is WSHSY and CDR2 SAAADI. This sample stems from a study of cytomegalovirus exposure and HLA in healthy donors. The rearrangement joins TRBV10-2 to TRBJ2-2; 9 nucleotides line up with TRBD1. The sequence derives from a woman under 40 in good health and CMV-seropositive. The sequencing sample was made of PBMCs. The CDR3 reads CAGSGGQGTGELFF. CDR3 nucleotides: TGCGCCGGATCTGGAGGACAGGGGACCGGGGAGCTGTTTTTT.